One sample yielded the 25 T cell receptor beta chains listed below, sequenced in a study of shared clonotypes between healthy human individuals. This table comes from immunoSEQ multiplex PCR, and its TCRdb copy is limited to in-frame clones, with some not included. This table has roughly 2.4 million clones, around 95% appearing once. Input material: naive CD4+ T cells sorted from blood. Subset denoted: CD45RA+ positively selected. The origin of the receptors is a man aged 18 to 35 in good health.

Notes on this clone: The same CDR3 arises from other DNA sequences in this sample as well. The V gene is TRBV6-5, the J gene TRBJ1-5; 7 bases line up with TRBD1. From germline, CDR1 is MNHEY and CDR2 SVGAGI. With 6 bases clipped from V and 2 bases from J, the junction kept 4 bases outside the gene matches. This CDR3 contains 14 residues. The CDR3 DNA reads TGTGCCAGCAGGCGGACAGGCCGCAATCAGCCCCAGCATTTT. This encodes CASRRTGRNQPQHF.

The chain joins TRBV11-2 to TRBJ2-2; 10 bases line up with TRBD2. This CDR3 comprises 14 residues. CDR1 is SGHAT, CDR2 FQNNGV, per germline. The ends lost 3 bases at V and 7 bases at J; junction bases unmatched: 2. The DNA for the CDR3 is TGTGCCAGCAGCTTCCTAGCGGGAGACGGGGAGCTGTTTTTT. Protein sequence: CASSFLAGDGELFF.

The chain links TRBV11-2 to TRBJ2-7, with D perhaps given as TRBD1 or TRBD2 (5 bases each). V was cut by 5 bases and J by 5 bases, with 19 bases left in between. The CDR3 is made up of 15 amino acids. CDR1 is SGHAT, CDR2 FQNNGV, per germline. The chain's CDR3 is CASSRTGGMMDEQYF. The DNA of the CDR3 is TGTGCCAGCAGCCGTACAGGAGGAATGATGGACGAGCAGTACTTC.

V gene TRBV5-1 combines with J gene TRBJ2-7; D remains ambiguous. The CDR3 is 19 amino acids. The V end was cut by 0 bases, the J end by 4 bases, with 26 bases between. Germline CDR1 is SGHRS and CDR2 is YFSETQ. CDR3 protein: CASSLGLPLTRVRTYEQYF. The CDR3 DNA reads TGCGCCAGCAGCTTGGGCCTTCCCCTGACACGTGTTAGGACGTACGAGCAGTACTTC.

The chain joins TRBV12-5 to TRBJ2-4; TRBD2 might be the D (6 bases). V gave up 5 bases and J gave up 7 bases, with 18 bases separating them. The CDR3 is 15 amino acids. The germline CDR1 and CDR2 sequences are LGHNT and FRNRAP. The CDR3 here is CASGPQGLGGNIQYF. The DNA of the CDR3 is TGTGCTAGTGGTCCCCAGGGCCTTGGAGGGAACATTCAGTACTTC.

The chain has TRBV5-1 and TRBJ1-5; the match to TRBD1 covers 7 bases. Germline V gives CDR1 SGHRS, CDR2 YFSETQ. Trimming at V came to 0 bases and at J to 4 bases, leaving 7 bases not matched to a gene. The CDR3 length is 16 residues. The CDR3 DNA is TGCGCCAGCAGCTTGGCGCCGACAGGGTCAAATCAGCCCCAGCATTTT. Amino acids: CASSLAPTGSNQPQHF. The whole variable domain, remainder taken from reference TRBV5-1 and TRBJ1-5, is KAGVTQTPRYLIKTRGQQVTLSCSPISGHRSVSWYQQTPGQGLQFLFEYFSETQRNKGNFPGRFSGRQFSNSRSEMNVSTLELGDSALYLCASSLAPTGSNQPQHFGDGTRLSIL.

V gene TRBV5-1 combines with J gene TRBJ2-1; 8 bases fit TRBD2. J was trimmed by 4 bases and V by 2 bases; bases with no gene match: 5. From germline, CDR1 is SGHRS and CDR2 YFSETQ. This CDR3 spans 15 amino acids. This CDR3 reads CASSFNLAGYNEQFF. CDR3 DNA: TGCGCCAGCAGCTTCAACCTAGCGGGTTACAATGAGCAGTTCTTC.

The J gene is TRBJ2-1, the V gene TRBV28, with 9 bases aligning to TRBD1. Germline assignment: CDR1 MDHEN and CDR2 SYDVKM. The V segment lost 6 bases and the J segment 11 bases; nucleotides outside the gene matches: 11. The CDR3 has 14 amino acids. The CDR3: CASSPPGTGSKQFF. The DNA for the CDR3 is TGTGCCAGCAGCCCTCCCGGGACAGGGTCTAAGCAGTTCTTC.

CDR3 in amino acids: CASRRAEANYGYTF. CDR3 in DNA: TGTGCCAGCAGAAGAGCGGAGGCCAACTATGGCTACACCTTC. The chain combines TRBV27 with TRBJ1-2; D unclear. This CDR3 comprises 14 residues. Trimming took off 6 bases at V and 2 bases at J, with 13 bases between the two ends. CDR1 and CDR2 from the germline V gene are MNHEY and SMNVEV (reference sequence).

The gene calls are TRBV5-1 and TRBJ2-7; 9 nucleotides line up with TRBD2. Trimming took 1 base from V and 3 from J; bases not matched to a gene: 5. Germline lookup yields CDR1 SGHRS and CDR2 YFSETQ. CDR3 length: 15 amino acids. The CDR3 here is CASSLSLAGNYEQYF. CDR3 coding DNA: TGCGCCAGCAGCTTGAGTCTAGCGGGAAACTACGAGCAGTACTTC.

The chain joins TRBV5-1 to TRBJ2-7; the D gene is possibly TRBD1 (5 bases). The CDR3 length is 14 residues. The V gene lost 0 bases and the J gene lost 2 bases, with 9 bases spanning the gap. Looked up from germline, CDR1 is SGHRS and CDR2 is YFSETQ. CDR3 protein: CASSLGGTPYEQYF. In DNA, the CDR3 is TGCGCCAGCAGCTTGGGGGGCACCCCCTACGAGCAGTACTTC.

The chain couples TRBV6-1 to TRBJ1-5, with a tentative D call TRBD1 (5 bases). The CDR3 has 14 amino acids. The V gene lost 6 bases and the J gene lost 4 bases, with 13 bases spanning the gap. The germline V gene has CDR1 MNHNS and CDR2 SASEGT. The CDR3 region is CASRGTGNNQPQHF. CDR3 coding DNA: TGTGCCAGCAGGGGGACGGGAAATAATCAGCCCCAGCATTTT.

A note on this clone: This sample also contains other DNA sequences that code for the same CDR3. The CDR3 protein is CASSPGGYEQYF. The CDR3 nucleotides read TGTGCCAGCAGCCCCGGAGGCTACGAGCAGTACTTC. V is TRBV7-2 and J is TRBJ2-7; possibly TRBD2 for D (5 bases). Germline V gene lookup returns CDR1 SGHTA and CDR2 FQGNSA. CDR3 size: 12 residues. Trimming pared 5 bases from V and 3 bases from J, leaving 8 bases between.

This chain connects TRBV9 to TRBJ2-7; 8 nucleotides align to TRBD2. J lost 1 base, V lost 0 bases, and 6 bases had no gene match. CDR3 length: 16 amino acids. Per germline, CDR1 SGDLS and CDR2 YYNGEE. CDR3 nucleotide sequence: TGTGCCAGCAGCGTAGACCTGGCGGGGGGATCCTACGAGCAGTACTTC. Its protein product is CASSVDLAGGSYEQYF.

This clone was seen once. V and J are TRBV5-4 and TRBJ2-7; D gene unclear. The V gene's germline CDR1 is SGHNT and CDR2 YYREEE (reference sequence). The V end lost 1 base, the J end lost 4 bases, and 12 bases lay between the germline ends. CDR3 length: 14 amino acids. CDR3 amino acids: CASSLPGPPYEQYF. As DNA, the CDR3 is TGTGCCAGCAGCTTGCCAGGCCCTCCTTACGAGCAGTACTTC.

Here the CDR3 reads CASSPDVNTEAFF. The CDR3 DNA reads as TGTGCCAGCAGCCCCGATGTGAACACTGAAGCTTTCTTT. The chain uses TRBV7-6 and TRBJ1-1; D is undetermined. The V end lost 5 bases, the J end lost 0 bases, and 7 bases lay between the germline ends. Germline V CDR1 and CDR2: SGHVS, FNYEAQ. CDR3 length equals 13 residues.

This chain connects TRBV14 to TRBJ1-2; D is uncertain. V was cut by 1 base and J by 7 bases, with 7 bases left in between. The CDR3 consists of 12 residues. Germline CDR1 reads SGHDN; CDR2 reads FVKESK. Here the CDR3 DNA reads TGTGCCAGCAGCCAAGCCGGGTTTGGCTACACCTTC. Protein product: CASSQAGFGYTF.

The chain joins TRBV28 to TRBJ2-1; no definite D call. The V and J ends lost 2 bases and 8 bases respectively, with 7 bases between them. This CDR3 is built from 12 residues. The germline CDR1 and CDR2 sequences are MDHEN and SYDVKM. The chain's CDR3 is CASSLRGYEQFF. CDR3 DNA: TGTGCCAGCAGTTTACGTGGGTATGAGCAGTTCTTC. Supplemented by reference TRBV28 and TRBJ2-1, the full variable domain reads DVKVTQSSRYLVKRTGEKVFLECVQDMDHENMFWYRQDPGLGLRLIYFSYDVKMKEKGDIPEGYSVSREKKERFSLILESASTNQTSMYLCASSLRGYEQFFGPGTRLTVL.

This chain links TRBV7-9 with TRBJ2-2; D uncertain. The germline gives CDR1 SEHNR, CDR2 FQNEAQ (reference sequence). Trimming took 5 bases from V and 7 from J, leaving 17 bases between them. The CDR3 has 15 amino acids. The CDR3 DNA reads TGTGCCAGCAGCCCGCCCAGGCTGGGAATCGGGGAGCTGTTTTTT. Its protein product is CASSPPRLGIGELFF.

The chain's CDR3 is CASSLTGGYTF. In DNA form, the CDR3 reads TGTGCCAGCAGCCTGACAGGGGGCTACACCTTC. The chain links TRBV5-6 to TRBJ1-2, with 7 bases that match TRBD1. Germline assignment: CDR1 SGHDT and CDR2 YYEEEE. Losses at the gene ends were 4 bases for V and 8 bases for J; bases not matched to a gene: 2. This CDR3 spans 11 amino acids.

The chain uses TRBV29-1 and TRBJ1-1, with 8 bases aligning to TRBD1. With 7 bases clipped from V and 1 base from J, the junction kept 5 bases outside the gene matches. Germline V CDR1 and CDR2: SQVTM, ANQGSEA. The length of the CDR3 is 13 residues. The CDR3 here is CSARGQGNTEAFF. For the CDR3, the DNA is TGCAGCGCCAGGGGGCAGGGGAACACTGAAGCTTTCTTT.

J is TRBJ2-1 and V is TRBV29-1; D ambiguous. This CDR3 has 10 residues. In germline, CDR1 is SQVTM, CDR2 ANQGSEA. Trimming removed 2 bases at V and 10 bases at J, with 6 bases between. CDR3 sequence (DNA): TGCAGCGTTGAAATTGGAGAGCAGTTCTTC. It encodes CSVEIGEQFF.

With regard to this clone: Other DNA sequences within the sample encode an identical CDR3. The CDR3 loop is CSARKDEQYF. As DNA, the CDR3 is TGCAGTGCTAGAAAGGATGAGCAGTACTTC. The chain recombines TRBV20-1 with TRBJ2-7; no clear D. Trimming took off 2 bases at V and 7 bases at J, with 6 bases between the two ends. The CDR3 is made up of 10 amino acids. Germline V gene lookup returns CDR1 DFQATT and CDR2 SNEGSKA (reference sequence).

The chain links TRBV7-9 to TRBJ2-5, with 8 bases aligning to TRBD2. The CDR3 is 13 residues long. The V gene end was trimmed by 5 bases and the J gene end by 4 bases; junction bases not matched to a gene: 3. Germline CDR1 is SEHNR and CDR2 is FQNEAQ (reference sequence). CDR3 in amino acids: CASSRAGAETQYF. The CDR3 coding sequence is TGTGCCAGCAGCCGAGCGGGAGCAGAGACCCAGTACTTC.

The V call is TRBV5-1, the J call TRBJ2-1; no clear D. With 0 bases removed from V and 0 bases from J, the gap between germline ends came to 7 bases. This CDR3 is 15 amino acids long. The germline V gene has CDR1 SGHRS and CDR2 YFSETQ. As DNA, the CDR3 is TGCGCCAGCAGCTTGGGACGGTTCTCCTACAATGAGCAGTTCTTC. Translation: CASSLGRFSYNEQFF.